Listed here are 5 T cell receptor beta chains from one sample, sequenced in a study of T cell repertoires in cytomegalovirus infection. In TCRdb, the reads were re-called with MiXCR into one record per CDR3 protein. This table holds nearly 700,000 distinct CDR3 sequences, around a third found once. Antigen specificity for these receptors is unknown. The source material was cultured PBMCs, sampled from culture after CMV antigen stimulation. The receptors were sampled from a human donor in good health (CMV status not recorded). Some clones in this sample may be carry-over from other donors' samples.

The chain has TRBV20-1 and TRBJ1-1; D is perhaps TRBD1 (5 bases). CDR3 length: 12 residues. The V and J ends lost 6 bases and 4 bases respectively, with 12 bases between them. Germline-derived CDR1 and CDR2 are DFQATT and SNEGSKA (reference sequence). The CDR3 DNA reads TGCAGTGCAAAACCAGGGCTCACTGAAGCTTTCTTT. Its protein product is CSAKPGLTEAFF.

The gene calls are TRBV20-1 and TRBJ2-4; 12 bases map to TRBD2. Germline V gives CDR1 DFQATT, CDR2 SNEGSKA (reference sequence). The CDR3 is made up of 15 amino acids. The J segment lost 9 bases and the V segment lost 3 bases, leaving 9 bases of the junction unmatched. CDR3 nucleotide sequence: TGCAGTGCTAGGGAGTCTAGCGGGAGGGTAGGCATTCAGTACTTC. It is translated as CSARESSGRVGIQYF.

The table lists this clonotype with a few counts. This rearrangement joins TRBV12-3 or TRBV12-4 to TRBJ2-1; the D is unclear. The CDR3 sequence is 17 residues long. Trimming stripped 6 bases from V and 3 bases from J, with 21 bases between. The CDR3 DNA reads TGTGCCAGCAGCCGATCCCCGCTGGCAGATATCTACAATGAGCAGTTCTTC. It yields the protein CASSRSPLADIYNEQFF.

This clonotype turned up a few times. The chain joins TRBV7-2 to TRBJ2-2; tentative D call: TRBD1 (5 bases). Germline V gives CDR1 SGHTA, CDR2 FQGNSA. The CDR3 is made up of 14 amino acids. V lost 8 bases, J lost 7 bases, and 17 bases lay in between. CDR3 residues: CASGTGRGGGELFF. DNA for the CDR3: TGTGCCAGCGGCACCGGAAGGGGCGGCGGGGAGCTGTTTTTT.

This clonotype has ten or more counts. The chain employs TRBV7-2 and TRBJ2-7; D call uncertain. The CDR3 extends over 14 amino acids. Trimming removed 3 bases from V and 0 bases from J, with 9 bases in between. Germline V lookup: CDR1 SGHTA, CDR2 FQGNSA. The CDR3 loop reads CASSLQEISYEQYF. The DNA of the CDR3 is TGTGCCAGCAGCTTGCAGGAGATCTCCTACGAGCAGTACTTC.